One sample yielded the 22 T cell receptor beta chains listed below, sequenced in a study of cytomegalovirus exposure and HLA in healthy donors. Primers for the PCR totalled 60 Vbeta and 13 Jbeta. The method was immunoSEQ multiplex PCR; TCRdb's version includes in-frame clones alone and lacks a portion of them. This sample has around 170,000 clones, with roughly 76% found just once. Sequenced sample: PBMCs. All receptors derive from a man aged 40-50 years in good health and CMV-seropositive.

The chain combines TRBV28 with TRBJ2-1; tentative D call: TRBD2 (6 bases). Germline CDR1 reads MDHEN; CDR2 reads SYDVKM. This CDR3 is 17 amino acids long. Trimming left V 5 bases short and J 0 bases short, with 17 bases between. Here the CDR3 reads CASSTTGTASSYNEQFF. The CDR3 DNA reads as TGTGCCAGCAGTACAACCGGGACTGCAAGCTCCTACAATGAGCAGTTCTTC.

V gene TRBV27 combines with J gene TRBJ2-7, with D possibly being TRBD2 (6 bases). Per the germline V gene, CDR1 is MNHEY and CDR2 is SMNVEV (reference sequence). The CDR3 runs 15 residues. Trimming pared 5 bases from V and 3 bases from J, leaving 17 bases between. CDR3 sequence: CASSPSDGRFYEQYF. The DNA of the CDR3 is TGTGCCAGCAGTCCATCGGACGGGAGATTCTACGAGCAGTACTTC.

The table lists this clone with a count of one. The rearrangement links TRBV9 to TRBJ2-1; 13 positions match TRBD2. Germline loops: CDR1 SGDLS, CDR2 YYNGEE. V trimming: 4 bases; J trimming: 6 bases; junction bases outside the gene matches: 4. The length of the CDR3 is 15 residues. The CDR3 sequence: CASSSGLAGANEQFF. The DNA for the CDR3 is TGTGCCAGCAGCTCAGGACTAGCGGGGGCCAATGAGCAGTTCTTC.

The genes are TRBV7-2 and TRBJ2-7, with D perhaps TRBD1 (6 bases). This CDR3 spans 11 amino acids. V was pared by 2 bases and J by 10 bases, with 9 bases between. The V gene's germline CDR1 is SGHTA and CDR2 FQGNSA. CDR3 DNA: TGTGCCAGCAGCTTAACTGGGGGCCAGTACTTC. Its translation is CASSLTGGQYF.

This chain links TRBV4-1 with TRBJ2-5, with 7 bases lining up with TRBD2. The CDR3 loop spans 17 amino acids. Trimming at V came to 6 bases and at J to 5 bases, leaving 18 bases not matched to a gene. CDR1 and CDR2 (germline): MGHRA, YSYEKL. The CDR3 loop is CASSPGGTLGVGETQYF. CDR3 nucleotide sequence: TGCGCCAGCAGTCCCGGGGGGACTCTGGGGGTCGGGGAGACCCAGTACTTC.

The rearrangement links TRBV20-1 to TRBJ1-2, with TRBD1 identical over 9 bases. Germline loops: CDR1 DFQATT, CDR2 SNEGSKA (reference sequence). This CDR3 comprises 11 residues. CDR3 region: CRIQGAYGYTF. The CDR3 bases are TGCCGCATACAGGGGGCCTATGGCTACACCTTC.

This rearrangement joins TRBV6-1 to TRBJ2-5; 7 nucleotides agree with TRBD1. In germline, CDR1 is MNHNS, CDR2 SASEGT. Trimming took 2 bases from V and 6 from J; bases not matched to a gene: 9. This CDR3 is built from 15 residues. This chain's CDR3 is CASSETATGVQTQYF. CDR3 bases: TGTGCCAGCAGTGAAACAGCCACAGGGGTGCAGACCCAGTACTTC.

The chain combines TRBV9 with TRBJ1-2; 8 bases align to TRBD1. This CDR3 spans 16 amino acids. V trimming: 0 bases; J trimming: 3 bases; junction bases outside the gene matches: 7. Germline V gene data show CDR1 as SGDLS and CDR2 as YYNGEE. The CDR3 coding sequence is TGTGCCAGCAGCGTAGGTCCGGGACAGGCATACTATGGCTACACCTTC. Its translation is CASSVGPGQAYYGYTF.

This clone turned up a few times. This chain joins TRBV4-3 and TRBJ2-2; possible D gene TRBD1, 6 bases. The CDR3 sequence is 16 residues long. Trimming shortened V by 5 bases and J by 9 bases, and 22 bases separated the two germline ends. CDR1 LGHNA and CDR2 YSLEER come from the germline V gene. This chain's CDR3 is CASSSWSQGVSRELFF. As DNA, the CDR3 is TGCGCCAGCAGCTCCTGGTCACAGGGAGTATCCAGGGAGCTGTTTTTT.

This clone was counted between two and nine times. CDR3 residues: CASSDSGGGGRDTQYF. The DNA for the CDR3 is TGTGCCAGCAGTGACTCTGGGGGGGGCGGAAGAGATACGCAGTATTTT. This chain joins TRBV6-4 and TRBJ2-3; a weak D match, TRBD2 (7 bases). The V gene's germline CDR1 is MRHNA and CDR2 SNTAGT. V dropped 0 bases and J dropped 5 bases, with 15 bases sitting between them. The CDR3 is 16 residues long.

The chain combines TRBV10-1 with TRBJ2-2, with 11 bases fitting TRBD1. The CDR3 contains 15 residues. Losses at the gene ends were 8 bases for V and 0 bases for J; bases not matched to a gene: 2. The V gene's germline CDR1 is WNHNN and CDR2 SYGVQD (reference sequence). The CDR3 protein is CASGTGGANTGELFF. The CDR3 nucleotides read TGCGCCAGCGGGACAGGGGGAGCGAACACCGGGGAGCTGTTTTTT.

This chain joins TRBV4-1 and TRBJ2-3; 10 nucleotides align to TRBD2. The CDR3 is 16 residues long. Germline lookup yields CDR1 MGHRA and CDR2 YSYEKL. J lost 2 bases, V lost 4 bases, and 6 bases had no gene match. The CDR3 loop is CASSPGLAVATDTQYF. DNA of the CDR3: TGCGCCAGCAGCCCCGGACTAGCGGTGGCCACAGATACGCAGTATTTT.

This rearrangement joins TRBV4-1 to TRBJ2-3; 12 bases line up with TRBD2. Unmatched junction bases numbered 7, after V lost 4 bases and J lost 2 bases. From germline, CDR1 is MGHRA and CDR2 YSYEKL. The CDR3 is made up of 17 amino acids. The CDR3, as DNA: TGCGCCAGCAGCCCCCTAGCGGGGGGGCACTTCACAGATACGCAGTATTTT. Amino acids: CASSPLAGGHFTDTQYF.

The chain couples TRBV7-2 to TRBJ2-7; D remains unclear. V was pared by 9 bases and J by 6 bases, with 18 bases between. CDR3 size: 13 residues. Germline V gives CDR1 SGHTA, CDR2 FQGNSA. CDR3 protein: CASQLIGAGEQYF. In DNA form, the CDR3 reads TGTGCCAGTCAGCTTATAGGAGCCGGCGAGCAGTACTTC.

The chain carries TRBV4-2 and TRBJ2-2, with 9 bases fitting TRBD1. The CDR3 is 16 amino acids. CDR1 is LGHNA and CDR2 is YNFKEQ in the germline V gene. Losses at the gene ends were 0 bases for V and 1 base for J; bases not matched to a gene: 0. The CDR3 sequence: CASSQEGQGNTGELFF. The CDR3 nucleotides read TGTGCCAGCAGCCAAGAGGGACAGGGGAACACCGGGGAGCTGTTTTTT.

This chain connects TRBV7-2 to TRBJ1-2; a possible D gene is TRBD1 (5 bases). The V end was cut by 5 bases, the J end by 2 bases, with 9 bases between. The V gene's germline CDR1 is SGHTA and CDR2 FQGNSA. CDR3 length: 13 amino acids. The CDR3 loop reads CASSQDINYGYTF. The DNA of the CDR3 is TGTGCCAGCAGCCAGGACATAAACTATGGCTACACCTTC.

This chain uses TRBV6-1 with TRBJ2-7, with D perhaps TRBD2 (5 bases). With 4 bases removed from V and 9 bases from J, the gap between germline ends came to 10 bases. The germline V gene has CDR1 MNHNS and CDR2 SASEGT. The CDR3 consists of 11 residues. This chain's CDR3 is CASSGGSVQYF. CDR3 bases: TGTGCCAGCAGTGGTGGGAGTGTGCAGTACTTC.

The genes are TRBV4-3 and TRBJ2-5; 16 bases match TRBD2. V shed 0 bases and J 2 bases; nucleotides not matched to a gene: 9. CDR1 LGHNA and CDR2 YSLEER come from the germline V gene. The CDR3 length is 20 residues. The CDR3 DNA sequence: TGCGCCAGCAGCCAAGATGGTCCCGGGACTAGCGGGGGGGGTCAAGAGACCCAGTACTTC. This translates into CASSQDGPGTSGGGQETQYF.

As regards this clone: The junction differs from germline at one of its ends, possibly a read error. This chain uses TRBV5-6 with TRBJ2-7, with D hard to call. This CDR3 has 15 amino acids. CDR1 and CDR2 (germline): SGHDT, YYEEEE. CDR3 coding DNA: TGTGCCAGCAGCTTTGGTTATAAAAGCTCCTACGGGCAGTACTTC. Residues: CASSFGYKSSYGQYF. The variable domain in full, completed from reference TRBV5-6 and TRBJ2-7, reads DAGVTQSPTHLIKTRGQQVTLRCSPKSGHDTVSWYQQALGQGPQFIFQYYEEEERQRGNFPDRFSGHQFPNYSSELNVNALLLGDSALYLCASSFGYKSSYGQYFGPGTRLTVT.

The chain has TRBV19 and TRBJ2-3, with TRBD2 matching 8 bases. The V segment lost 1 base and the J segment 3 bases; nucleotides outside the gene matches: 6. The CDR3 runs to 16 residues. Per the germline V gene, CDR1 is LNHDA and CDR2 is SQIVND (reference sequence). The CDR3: CASSIVGGGRTDTQYF. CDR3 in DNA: TGTGCCAGTAGTATAGTTGGCGGGGGGAGGACAGATACGCAGTATTTT.

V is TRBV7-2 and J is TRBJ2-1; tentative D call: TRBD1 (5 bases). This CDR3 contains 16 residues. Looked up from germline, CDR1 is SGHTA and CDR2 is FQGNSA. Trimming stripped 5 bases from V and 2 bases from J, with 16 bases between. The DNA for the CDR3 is TGTGCCAGCAGCCCCAACAGCAGGGCCCCCTACAATGAGCAGTTCTTC. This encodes CASSPNSRAPYNEQFF.

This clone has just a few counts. The CDR3 DNA is TGTGCCAGCAGCGTAGAGGGGGGGCCGTTTATCTACGAGCAGTACTTC. It translates to CASSVEGGPFIYEQYF. The chain combines TRBV9 with TRBJ2-7, with a tentative D call TRBD2 (7 bases). CDR3 length: 16 amino acids. Germline CDR1 SGDLS, CDR2 YYNGEE. V was trimmed by 0 bases and J by 3 bases, leaving 16 bases between them.